This T cell receptor (beta chain) was captured by sequencing in a study of cytomegalovirus exposure and HLA in healthy donors. With 60 Vbeta and 13 Jbeta primers, the PCR was carried out. Libraries were prepared by immunoSEQ multiplex PCR; TCRdb keeps only in-frame clonotypes and omits some of them. The sample contains roughly 180,000 clones, 65% to 85% of which appear only once. The CDR3 covers 14 residues. Trimming took off 2 bases at V and 3 bases at J, with 8 bases between the two ends. Germline loops: CDR1 LNHNV, CDR2 YYDKDF (reference sequence). The sequence derives from a girl under 18 in good health and CMV-seropositive. The chain carries TRBV15 and TRBJ2-1; tentative D call: TRBD2 (5 bases). Sequencing input: PBMCs. CDR3 protein: CATSRPTSYNEQFF. The DNA of the CDR3 is TGTGCCACCAGCAGACCCACTAGCTACAATGAGCAGTTCTTC.